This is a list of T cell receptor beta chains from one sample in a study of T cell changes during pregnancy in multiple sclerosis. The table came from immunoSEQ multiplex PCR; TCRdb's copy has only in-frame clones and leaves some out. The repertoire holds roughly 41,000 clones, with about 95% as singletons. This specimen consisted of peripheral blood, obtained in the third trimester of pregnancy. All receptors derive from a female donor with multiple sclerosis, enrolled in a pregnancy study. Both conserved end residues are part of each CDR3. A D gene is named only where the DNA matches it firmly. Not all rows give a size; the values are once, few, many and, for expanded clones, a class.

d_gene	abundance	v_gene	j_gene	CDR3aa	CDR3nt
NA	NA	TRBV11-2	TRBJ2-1	CASSLGHYNEQFF	TGTGCCAGCAGCTTAGGGCATTACAATGAGCAGTTCTTC
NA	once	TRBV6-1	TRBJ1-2	CASSPPIYGYTF	TGTGCCAGCAGTCCCCCTATCTATGGCTACACCTTC
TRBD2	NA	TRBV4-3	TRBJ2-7	CASSQGVAGSSYEQYF	TGCGCCAGCAGCCAAGGTGTAGCGGGAAGCTCCTACGAGCAGTACTTC
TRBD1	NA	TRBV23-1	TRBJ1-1	CASSQSPGRTGYQNTEAFF	TGCGCCAGCAGTCAATCCCCAGGCCGGACAGGGTACCAGAACACTGAAGCTTTCTTT
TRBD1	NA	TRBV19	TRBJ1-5	CASSIGSTGSQPQHF	TGTGCCAGTAGTATAGGTTCGACAGGGAGTCAGCCCCAGCATTTT
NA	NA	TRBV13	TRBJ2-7	CASSSGRTASYEQYF	TGTGCCAGCAGCTCCGGCAGGACAGCCTCCTACGAGCAGTACTTC
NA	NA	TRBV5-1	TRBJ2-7	CASSAGVYEQYF	TGCGCCAGCAGCGCAGGCGTTTACGAGCAGTACTTC
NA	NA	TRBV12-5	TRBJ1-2	CASGFPPTGTSSYGYTF	TGTGCTAGTGGTTTTCCTCCTACAGGGACGTCGAGCTATGGCTACACCTTC
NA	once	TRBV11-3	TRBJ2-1	CASSTREYNEQFF	TGTGCCAGCAGCACCAGGGAATACAATGAGCAGTTCTTC
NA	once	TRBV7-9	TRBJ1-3	CASSLSSGNTIYF	TGTGCCAGCAGCTTGAGCTCTGGAAACACCATATATTTT
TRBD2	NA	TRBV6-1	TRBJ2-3	CASSEPGGGLDTQYF	TGTGCCAGCAGTGAACCCGGGGGGGGGCTGGATACGCAGTATTTT
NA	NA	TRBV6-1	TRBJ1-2	CASSVGFSAGSLGYTF	TGTGCCAGCAGTGTCGGATTTTCGGCAGGATCCCTTGGCTACACCTTC
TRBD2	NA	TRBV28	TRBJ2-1	CASRGPGTSGSSDEQFF	TGTGCCAGCAGGGGTCCCGGGACTAGCGGGAGTAGCGATGAGCAGTTCTTC
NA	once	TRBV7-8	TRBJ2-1	CASSLSRAGSSYNEQFF	TGTGCCAGCAGCTTGTCCCGAGCGGGTAGCTCCTACAATGAGCAGTTCTTC
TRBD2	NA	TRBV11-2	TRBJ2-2	CASSLVGRATGELFF	TGTGCCAGCAGCTTAGTCGGGAGGGCCACCGGGGAGCTGTTTTTT
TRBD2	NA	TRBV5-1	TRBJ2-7	CASSLIAGGYEQYF	TGCGCCAGCAGCTTAATAGCGGGAGGGTACGAGCAGTACTTC
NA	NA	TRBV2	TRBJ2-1	CASSKRLPSYNEQFF	TGTGCCAGCAGTAAAAGACTACCCTCCTACAATGAGCAGTTCTTC
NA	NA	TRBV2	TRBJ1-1	CASSDGTTEAFF	TGTGCCAGCAGTGACGGGACTACTGAAGCTTTCTTT
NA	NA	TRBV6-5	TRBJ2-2	CASSYLSGVRTGELFF	TGTGCCAGCAGTTACCTGTCCGGGGTACGCACCGGGGAGCTGTTTTTT
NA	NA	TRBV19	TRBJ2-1	CASTGSSSSYNEQFF	TGTGCCAGTACTGGGTCGTCTAGCTCCTACAATGAGCAGTTCTTC
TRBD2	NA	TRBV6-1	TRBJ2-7	CASSAHKAGVSYEQYF	TGTGCCAGCAGTGCCCATAAAGCGGGAGTCTCCTACGAGCAGTACTTC
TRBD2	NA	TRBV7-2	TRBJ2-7	CASSLETSGGPGQYF	TGTGCCAGCAGCTTGGAGACTAGCGGGGGGCCCGGGCAGTACTTC
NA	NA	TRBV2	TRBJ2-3	CASSEFGLATDTQYF	TGTGCCAGCAGTGAATTCGGGTTAGCTACAGATACGCAGTATTTT
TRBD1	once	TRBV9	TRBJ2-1	CASSARPGTGSYNEQFF	TGTGCCAGCAGCGCCCGCCCCGGGACAGGATCGTACAATGAGCAGTTCTTC
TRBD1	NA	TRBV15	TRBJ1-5	CATSTLQGARGNQPQHF	TGTGCCACCAGCACCCTACAGGGGGCGCGAGGGAATCAGCCCCAGCATTTT
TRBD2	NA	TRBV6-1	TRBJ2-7	CASMAGGYYEQYF	TGTGCCAGCATGGCGGGGGGCTACTACGAGCAGTACTTC
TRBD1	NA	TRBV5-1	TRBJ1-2	CASSKEDRAYTF	TGCGCCAGCAGCAAAGAGGACAGGGCATACACCTTC
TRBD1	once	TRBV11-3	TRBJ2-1	CASSNRPGQRHNEQFF	TGTGCCAGCAGCAATAGACCGGGACAGAGACACAATGAGCAGTTCTTC
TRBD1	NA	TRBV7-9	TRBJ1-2	CASSRDSSYGYTF	TGTGCCAGCAGCCGGGACAGCTCCTATGGCTACACCTTC
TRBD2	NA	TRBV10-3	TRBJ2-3	CAISGTSGGDTQYF	TGTGCCATCAGCGGGACTAGCGGGGGGGACACGCAGTATTTT
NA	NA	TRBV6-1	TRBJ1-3	CASSPRVNSGNTIYF	TGTGCCAGCAGTCCTCGGGTCAACTCTGGAAACACCATATATTTT
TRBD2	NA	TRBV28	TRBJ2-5	CASSLPLAGVETQYF	TGTGCCAGCAGTTTACCCCTGGCGGGAGTGGAGACCCAGTACTTC
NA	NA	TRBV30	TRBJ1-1	CAWNTGHAEAFF	TGTGCCTGGAATACAGGACACGCTGAAGCTTTCTTT
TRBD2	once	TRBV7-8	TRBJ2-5	CASSIIAGGETQYF	TGTGCCAGCAGCATAATAGCGGGAGGGGAGACCCAGTACTTC
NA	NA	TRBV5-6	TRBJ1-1	CASSLFLGTEAFF	TGTGCCAGCAGCTTATTTCTCGGGACTGAAGCTTTCTTT
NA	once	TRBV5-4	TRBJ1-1	CASSSLRGEGNTEAFF	TGTGCCAGCAGCTCATTAAGAGGAGAGGGGAACACTGAAGCTTTCTTT
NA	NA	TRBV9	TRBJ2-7	CASSLEDSYEQYF	TGTGCCAGCAGCTTAGAAGACAGTTACGAGCAGTACTTC
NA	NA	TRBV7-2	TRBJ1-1	CASSLDWVGGTTEAFF	TGTGCCAGCAGCTTAGATTGGGTGGGGGGAACCACTGAAGCTTTCTTT
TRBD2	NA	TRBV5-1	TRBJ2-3	CASSTGLTGDTQYF	TGCGCCAGCAGCACGGGACTAACAGGAGATACGCAGTATTTT
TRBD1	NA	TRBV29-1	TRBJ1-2	CSVEGVYRQGLGYTF	TGCAGCGTTGAAGGGGTTTACCGACAGGGCCTCGGCTACACCTTC
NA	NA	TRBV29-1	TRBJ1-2	CSVEELVVRRNGGYTF	TGCAGCGTTGAAGAATTAGTTGTCCGGCGGAATGGAGGCTACACCTTC
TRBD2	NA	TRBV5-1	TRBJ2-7	CASSSRLSGSYEQYF	TGCGCCAGCAGCTCACGTCTGAGCGGGAGCTACGAGCAGTACTTC
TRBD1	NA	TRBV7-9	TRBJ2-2	CASSLKGAGTGELFF	TGTGCCAGCAGCTTAAAGGGGGCCGGCACCGGGGAGCTGTTTTTT
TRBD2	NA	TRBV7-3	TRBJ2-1	CASSLTGLAGVEQFF	TGTGCCAGCAGCTTAACGGGGCTAGCGGGGGTTGAGCAGTTCTTC
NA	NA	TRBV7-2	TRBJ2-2	CASSLALFGLLPSGELFF	TGTGCCAGCAGCTTAGCGCTTTTCGGACTCCTACCTTCCGGGGAGCTGTTTTTT